Presented here are 32 T cell receptor beta chains from one specimen sequenced in a study of T cell repertoires in cytomegalovirus infection. MiXCR, applied by TCRdb to the reads, yields one record per CDR3 protein. This table holds about 440,000 distinct CDR3 sequences, 31% found once. Material: PBMCs. These receptor sequences come from a human donor in good health (CMV status not recorded). Some clones in this sample may be carry-over from other donors' samples.

This rearrangement joins TRBV20-1 to TRBJ1-5, with 10 bases identical to TRBD1. The junction had 6 bases not matched to a gene; V was cut back by 5 bases and J by 5 bases. Germline CDR1 is DFQATT and CDR2 is SNEGSKA (reference sequence). The CDR3 consists of 14 residues. The CDR3 nucleotides are TGCAGTGCTTCACTCGGGACAGGGGATCAGCCCCAGCATTTT. It translates to CSASLGTGDQPQHF.

This clonotype was seen only a few times. The chain has TRBV10-3 and TRBJ2-7; 12 nucleotides agree with TRBD2. V was clipped by 2 bases and J by 4 bases; unmatched bases: 12. The germline V gene encodes CDR1 ENHRY and CDR2 SYGVKD. CDR3 size: 18 residues. CDR3 protein: CAISEPTSSGGAGYEQYF. Written as DNA, the CDR3 is TGTGCCATCAGTGAGCCGACCTCTAGCGGGGGGGCCGGGTACGAGCAGTACTTC.

This clonotype was detected ten times or more. The chain links TRBV6-5 to TRBJ1-1, with D uncertain. V lost 0 bases and J lost 0, with 11 bases in between. Germline CDR1 MNHEY, CDR2 SVGAGI. The CDR3 sequence is 16 residues long. CDR3 bases: TGTGCCAGCAGTTACTCCCGGAGGGCGGTGAACACTGAAGCTTTCTTT. It yields the protein CASSYSRRAVNTEAFF.

The chain links TRBV6-2 or TRBV6-3 to TRBJ2-7; 7 nucleotides align to TRBD1. The germline gives CDR1 MNHEY, CDR2 SVGEGT. The CDR3 is 15 residues long. V lost 4 bases and J lost 3; bases outside the gene matches: 9. The CDR3 is CASSWPGTEGYEQYF. The DNA for the CDR3 is TGTGCCAGCAGTTGGCCCGGGACAGAGGGCTACGAGCAGTACTTC.

J is TRBJ2-2 and V is TRBV13; 15 bases are a match to TRBD2. Looked up from germline, CDR1 is PRHDT and CDR2 is FYEKMQ (reference sequence). CDR3 length equals 18 residues. With V trimmed by 5 bases and J by 0 bases, 4 bases remained unmatched. The CDR3 loop reads CASSPGLAGGPNTGELFF. The CDR3 nucleotides are TGTGCCAGCAGCCCGGGACTAGCGGGGGGTCCGAACACCGGGGAGCTGTTTTTT.

This clonotype was picked up many times. The chain links TRBV7-2 to TRBJ2-1, with a possible D match to TRBD1 (6 bases). Trimming left V 0 bases short and J 7 bases short, with 13 bases between. The CDR3 is 15 residues long. In germline, CDR1 is SGHTA, CDR2 FQGNSA. This CDR3 reads CASSLASPRGNEQFF. DNA for the CDR3: TGTGCCAGCAGCTTAGCGTCTCCGAGGGGGAATGAGCAGTTCTTC.

The table lists this clonotype with many counts. The gene calls are TRBV4-3 and TRBJ2-5; the match to TRBD2 covers 7 bases. V trimming: 2 bases; J trimming: 1 base; junction bases outside the gene matches: 4. CDR1 LGHNA and CDR2 YSLEER come from the germline V gene. The length of the CDR3 is 15 residues. CDR3 sequence reads: CASSQYGRIQETQYF. As DNA, the CDR3 is TGCGCCAGCAGCCAATACGGGAGGATCCAAGAGACCCAGTACTTC.

This clonotype was seen more than once but under ten times. The CDR3 bases are TGCAGTGCTCCGCCCACCGTAGGGGGGGACCGGGAGACCCAGTACTTC. It codes for CSAPPTVGGDRETQYF. The chain combines TRBV20-1 with TRBJ2-5, with a possible D match to TRBD2 (7 bases). Trimming took 5 bases from V and 5 from J, leaving 24 bases between them. CDR1 and CDR2 (germline): DFQATT, SNEGSKA (reference sequence). The CDR3 is 16 residues long.

V is TRBV19 and J is TRBJ2-1; 10 bases map to TRBD2. This CDR3 contains 17 residues. CDR1 and CDR2 (germline): LNHDA, SQIVND (reference sequence). Trimming removed 10 bases from V and 7 bases from J; junction bases left unmatched: 19. The CDR3 bases are TGTGCCACTATGGGTTTTTGGGCTAGCGGGGGCCGAAATGAGCAGTTCTTC. It translates to CATMGFWASGGRNEQFF.

The V and J genes are TRBV12-3 or TRBV12-4 and TRBJ1-5, with 7 bases lining up with TRBD1. The junction had 8 bases not matched to a gene; V was cut back by 8 bases and J by 7 bases. The CDR3 is 13 amino acids. The CDR3 sequence is CASSNRGLQPQHF. DNA of the CDR3: TGTGCCAGCTCTAACAGGGGATTACAGCCCCAGCATTTT.

This clonotype was observed at least ten times. The chain joins TRBV5-4 to TRBJ2-1; D is perhaps TRBD1 (5 bases). The CDR3 loop spans 15 amino acids. Trimming removed 0 bases from V and 2 bases from J, with 9 bases in between. Germline V gene sequence: CDR1 SGHNT, CDR2 YYREEE (reference sequence). CDR3 sequence: CASSLGQSTYNEQFF. The CDR3 DNA reads as TGTGCCAGCAGCTTGGGACAGTCAACCTACAATGAGCAGTTCTTC.

V is TRBV29-1 and J is TRBJ2-5, with 8 bases that match TRBD2. The germline gives CDR1 SQVTM, CDR2 ANQGSEA. This CDR3 contains 16 residues. With 4 bases clipped from V and 1 base from J, the junction kept 11 bases outside the gene matches. The CDR3 sequence is CSVARRGAGGQETQYF. The CDR3 DNA is TGCAGCGTTGCTCGGCGTGGGGCGGGGGGCCAAGAGACCCAGTACTTC.

The genes are TRBV4-1 and TRBJ2-5, with 14 nucleotides matching TRBD2. This CDR3 has 16 amino acids. V dropped 0 bases and J dropped 4; count of bases not matched to a gene: 1. Germline CDR1 MGHRA, CDR2 YSYEKL. The CDR3 bases are TGCGCCAGCAGCCAAGAGGGGACTAGCGGGGGAGAGACCCAGTACTTC. This gives the protein CASSQEGTSGGETQYF.

V is TRBV18 and J is TRBJ2-7; TRBD2 aligns across 13 bases. The CDR3 consists of 15 residues. Germline assignment: CDR1 KGHSH and CDR2 LQKENI. Trimming took 4 bases from V and 5 from J; bases not matched to a gene: 5. This CDR3 is CASSQTSGGMDEQYF. The CDR3 DNA is TGTGCCAGCTCACAGACTAGCGGGGGGATGGACGAGCAGTACTTC.

The chain carries TRBV20-1 and TRBJ1-2, with D uncertain. The CDR3 is 14 amino acids. The V end was cut by 0 bases, the J end by 4 bases, with 12 bases between. Per the germline V gene, CDR1 is DFQATT and CDR2 is SNEGSKA (reference sequence). The CDR3 loop reads CSARDSEAVYGYTF. CDR3 sequence (DNA): TGCAGTGCTAGAGATTCTGAGGCAGTCTATGGCTACACCTTC.

The V and J genes are TRBV28 and TRBJ1-1, with D hard to call. Germline V gene data show CDR1 as MDHEN and CDR2 as SYDVKM. This CDR3 has 15 residues. V was pared by 5 bases and J by 2 bases, with 15 bases between. This CDR3 reads CASSPPPGINTEAFF. The DNA of the CDR3 is TGTGCCAGCAGTCCCCCCCCCGGGATTAACACTGAAGCTTTCTTT.

The rearrangement joins TRBV19 to TRBJ2-5; D is perhaps TRBD1 (5 bases). This CDR3 contains 15 residues. The ends were cut back, 3 bases at V and 5 bases at J, with 16 bases in the middle. CDR1 and CDR2 from the germline V gene are LNHDA and SQIVND (reference sequence). CDR3 DNA sequence: TGTGCCAGTAGTATTTTGGGCAGGGAATATGAGACCCAGTACTTC. It encodes CASSILGREYETQYF.

The table lists this clonotype with a count of one. This rearrangement joins TRBV5-1 to TRBJ2-1; D tentatively reads TRBD1 or TRBD2 (5 bases each). This CDR3 has 15 residues. Between the trimmed V and J ends, which lost 1 base and 4 bases, there was a span of 12 bases. Germline values: CDR1 SGHRS, CDR2 YFSETQ. CDR3 protein: CASSLRDEIYNEQFF. CDR3 bases: TGCGCCAGCAGCTTGAGGGACGAAATATACAATGAGCAGTTCTTC.

The CDR3 DNA reads TGTGCCAGCAGTTACTCGAGGGGGGAGTTATTTCGGACAGAGACCATGAACACTGAAGCTTTCTTT. Protein sequence: CASSYSRGELFRTETMNTEAFF. The chain couples TRBV6-2 or TRBV6-3 to TRBJ1-1, with D possibly matching TRBD1 (6 bases). The CDR3 consists of 22 residues. The germline V gene encodes CDR1 MNHEY and CDR2 SVGEGT. V lost 0 bases and J lost 0, with 29 bases in between.

V usage is TRBV29-1 and J usage is TRBJ1-1, with D possibly matching TRBD1 (5 bases). Germline V gene sequence: CDR1 SQVTM, CDR2 ANQGSEA. This CDR3 contains 15 residues. V shed 7 bases and J shed 0 bases, with 18 bases lying between them. The CDR3 is CSDTIGEDMNTEAFF. CDR3 nucleotide sequence: TGCAGCGACACAATAGGGGAGGACATGAACACTGAAGCTTTCTTT.

This clonotype was counted a few times. The rearrangement joins TRBV19 to TRBJ2-1; TRBD1 matches at 10 bases. After removal of 3 bases from V and 2 bases from J, the junction contained 4 bases not matched to a gene. From germline, CDR1 is LNHDA and CDR2 SQIVND (reference sequence). The CDR3 loop spans 16 amino acids. CDR3 region: CASSIPDRGPYNEQFF. In DNA form, the CDR3 reads TGTGCCAGTAGTATTCCCGACAGGGGGCCCTACAATGAGCAGTTCTTC.

The chain recombines TRBV14 with TRBJ1-1; a weak D match, TRBD1 (5 bases). This CDR3 comprises 13 residues. V was cut by 5 bases and J by 5 bases, with 12 bases left in between. Per the germline V gene, CDR1 is SGHDN and CDR2 is FVKESK. The CDR3 region is CASSLRRETEAFF. The CDR3 nucleotides read TGTGCCAGCAGCTTGCGCAGGGAGACTGAAGCTTTCTTT.

With respect to this clonotype: A junction boundary mismatches the germline segment, possibly from a read error. J is TRBJ1-2 and V is TRBV2; D may be TRBD1 (5 bases). From germline, CDR1 is SNHLY and CDR2 FYNNEI. The CDR3 has 13 amino acids. Written as DNA, the CDR3 is TGTGCCAGCAGCGAAGAGGGGAACTATGGCTACACCTTC. Its protein product is CASSEEGNYGYTF.

The chain uses TRBV7-8 and TRBJ2-2; weak D call: TRBD1 (5 bases). The V gene's germline CDR1 is SGHVS and CDR2 FQNEAQ. Trimming cost V 0 bases and J 6 bases, with 8 bases left between them. This CDR3 is 14 amino acids long. CDR3: CASSLAQGSGELFF. CDR3 nucleotides: TGTGCCAGCAGCTTAGCCCAGGGATCCGGGGAGCTGTTTTTT.

This clonotype was seen only a few times. J is TRBJ2-7 and V is TRBV4-1; 11 bases match TRBD2. The CDR3 has 18 amino acids. With 1 base clipped from V and 7 bases from J, the junction kept 15 bases outside the gene matches. CDR1 and CDR2 (germline): MGHRA, YSYEKL. The CDR3 nucleotides read TGCGCCAGCAGCCAAGCGGTTGGTAGCGGGGGGGCCCCCGGGGAGCAGTACTTC. Amino acids: CASSQAVGSGGAPGEQYF.

The V call is TRBV5-6, the J call TRBJ1-6, with D perhaps matching TRBD1 (6 bases). The V gene lost 5 bases and the J gene lost 0 bases, with 12 bases spanning the gap. The germline CDR1 and CDR2 sequences are SGHDT and YYEEEE. The CDR3 spans 16 residues. CDR3 nucleotide sequence: TGTGCCAGCAGGAAAGACAGGAGCTCCTATAATTCACCCCTCCACTTT. Translating it yields CASRKDRSSYNSPLHF.

This clonotype was seen more than once but under ten times. V and J are TRBV12-3 or TRBV12-4 and TRBJ1-2; 7 positions agree with TRBD1. J was trimmed by 7 bases and V by 6 bases; bases with no gene match: 8. The CDR3 consists of 13 residues. CDR3 in DNA: TGTGCCAGCAGGAGAACAGGGGATTCTGGCTACACCTTC. It encodes CASRRTGDSGYTF.

A few counts support this clonotype. The rearrangement joins TRBV6-8 to TRBJ2-5; D remains ambiguous. Germline-derived CDR1 and CDR2 are MNHGY and SAAAGT. The CDR3 is 12 amino acids. Trimming took off 5 bases at V and 2 bases at J, with 6 bases between the two ends. Here the CDR3 reads CASSRRQETQYF. The CDR3 coding sequence is TGTGCCAGCAGTAGACGACAAGAGACCCAGTACTTC.

The genes are TRBV6-1 and TRBJ1-1; TRBD1 matches 9 bases. The V gene's germline CDR1 is MNHNS and CDR2 SASEGT. The CDR3 runs to 14 residues. V lost 5 bases and J lost 6; bases outside the gene matches: 7. CDR3 amino acids: CASSLTGGWAEAFF. The CDR3 DNA sequence: TGTGCCAGCAGTCTTACAGGGGGCTGGGCTGAAGCTTTCTTT.

This clonotype was seen at least ten times. The rearrangement links TRBV7-2 to TRBJ1-2; tentatively, D is TRBD1 (5 bases). The germline V and J ends were trimmed by 2 bases and 4 bases, with 17 bases remaining between them. Looked up from germline, CDR1 is SGHTA and CDR2 is FQGNSA. This CDR3 is 16 amino acids long. Here the CDR3 reads CASSLLGHDFSYGYTF. The CDR3 DNA reads TGTGCCAGCAGCTTACTTGGACATGACTTTTCCTATGGCTACACCTTC.

As for this clonotype: Given a much more abundant clone one base away, this may be a read error. In nucleotides, the CDR3 is TGTGCCAGCAGTCCTAGACAGGCAAAAGCTTACTTT. Amino acids: CASSPRQAKAYF. The rearrangement links TRBV12-3 or TRBV12-4 to TRBJ1-1; D might be TRBD1 (6 bases). The CDR3 runs 12 residues.

The table lists this clonotype with a few counts. The chain joins TRBV25-1 to TRBJ2-2; 9 nucleotides match TRBD1. Losses at the gene ends were 4 bases for V and 7 bases for J; bases not matched to a gene: 10. The CDR3 is 16 amino acids. Germline V gene sequence: CDR1 MGHDK, CDR2 SYGVNS. CDR3 in amino acids: CASSADGQGSYGELFF. CDR3 in DNA: TGTGCCAGCAGTGCAGACGGACAGGGGAGTTACGGGGAGCTGTTTTTT.